Listed here are 27 T cell receptor beta chains from one sample, sequenced in a study of T cell clones after liver transplantation. Profiling relied on immunoSEQ multiplex PCR, and the TCRdb table lists in-frame clones only, not all of them. The sample carries tens of thousands of clones, 84% recorded once. This specimen consisted of CD4+ T cells from blood, obtained around 50 months after liver transplant. Receptor source: a human patient who received a liver transplant. Some T cells may have originated in the graft donor.

V is TRBV10-3 and J is TRBJ1-1, with D unresolved. Trimming removed 2 bases from V and 3 bases from J, with 1 base in between. The CDR3 loop spans 11 amino acids. Germline lookup yields CDR1 ENHRY and CDR2 SYGVKD. CDR3 DNA sequence: TGTGCCATCAGTGAGCACACTGAAGCTTTCTTT. Its translation is CAISEHTEAFF.

The chain couples TRBV5-1 to TRBJ1-1, with a possible D match to TRBD1 (5 bases). The germline gives CDR1 SGHRS, CDR2 YFSETQ. Trimming removed 4 bases from V and 0 bases from J, with 10 bases in between. The CDR3 covers 14 residues. CDR3 nucleotide sequence: TGCGCCAGCAGCATACAGGAGTTGAACACTGAAGCTTTCTTT. Amino acids: CASSIQELNTEAFF.

This chain joins TRBV7-2 and TRBJ2-5; 9 nucleotides match TRBD2. The CDR3 is made up of 17 amino acids. Germline lookup yields CDR1 SGHTA and CDR2 FQGNSA. With 3 bases clipped from V and 5 bases from J, the junction kept 13 bases outside the gene matches. The CDR3 DNA sequence: TGTGCCAGCAGCTTCGACCGCCCGCTAGCGGGAAACGAGACCCAGTACTTC. This translates into CASSFDRPLAGNETQYF.

The chain is built from TRBV7-9 and TRBJ2-1, with TRBD2 matching over 7 bases. The CDR3 runs to 16 residues. Germline CDR1 reads SEHNR; CDR2 reads FQNEAQ (reference sequence). The V and J ends lost 6 bases and 7 bases, in that order; junction bases with no gene match: 15. The chain's CDR3 is CASSYHLAEARNEQFF. The DNA of the CDR3 is TGTGCCAGCAGTTACCACCTAGCGGAGGCCAGGAATGAGCAGTTCTTC.

This clone was found a few times. Distinct nucleotide sequences in the sample also encode this CDR3. The CDR3 sequence is CASSLTADTQYF. The CDR3 DNA reads as TGTGCCAGCAGCCTAACGGCTGATACGCAGTATTTT. V usage is TRBV7-9 and J usage is TRBJ2-3; no clear D. The CDR3 loop spans 12 amino acids. Germline V CDR1 and CDR2: SEHNR, FQNEAQ (reference sequence). Trimming stripped 5 bases from V and 6 bases from J, with 9 bases between.

The chain links TRBV5-1 to TRBJ2-2; D is possibly TRBD2 (6 bases). The CDR3 spans 14 residues. The V gene's germline CDR1 is SGHRS and CDR2 YFSETQ. V lost 0 bases and J lost 7, with 10 bases in between. This CDR3 reads CASSLGLDGGELFF. The DNA for the CDR3 is TGCGCCAGCAGCTTGGGACTAGATGGCGGGGAGCTGTTTTTT.

There are a few counts of this clone. The chain recombines TRBV10-2 with TRBJ2-5, with 8 bases identical to TRBD2. Per germline, CDR1 WSHSY and CDR2 SAAADI. V shed 4 bases, J shed 5 bases, and the junction held 9 bases outside the gene matches. CDR3 length: 15 amino acids. The CDR3: CASSGAGGRLETQYF. CDR3 nucleotides: TGCGCCAGCAGTGGCGCGGGGGGACGGTTGGAGACCCAGTACTTC.

The chain carries TRBV30 and TRBJ1-1; D uncertain. Trimming left V 0 bases short and J 3 bases short, with 5 bases between. The germline V gene encodes CDR1 GTSNPN and CDR2 SVGIG (reference sequence). The CDR3 runs to 12 residues. The CDR3 here is CAWSVLDTEAFF. The DNA of the CDR3 is TGTGCCTGGAGTGTACTGGACACTGAAGCTTTCTTT.

The CDR3 loop reads CASSAGQGPSGYTF. CDR3 nucleotide sequence: TGTGCCAGCAGCGCGGGACAGGGCCCTAGTGGCTACACCTTC. The chain links TRBV7-2 to TRBJ1-2, with 9 bases aligning to TRBD1. The germline V gene encodes CDR1 SGHTA and CDR2 FQGNSA. The CDR3 runs to 14 residues. After removal of 5 bases from V and 7 bases from J, the junction contained 8 bases not matched to a gene.

This rearrangement joins TRBV7-9 to TRBJ2-5, with D possibly being TRBD1 (6 bases). Germline lookup yields CDR1 SEHNR and CDR2 FQNEAQ (reference sequence). The CDR3 has 14 residues. Trimming removed 10 bases at V and 4 bases at J, with 19 bases between. The CDR3 sequence: CATLPAGAGETQYF. DNA for the CDR3: TGTGCCACCTTACCGGCAGGGGCGGGAGAGACCCAGTACTTC.

On this clone: This sequence may be a read error, since a much larger clone differs from it by one base. V and J are TRBV7-2 and TRBJ2-7; D may be TRBD2 (5 bases). V was pared by 5 bases and J by 6 bases, with 11 bases between. CDR1 is SGHTA and CDR2 is FQGNSA in the germline V gene. The CDR3 extends over 12 amino acids. The CDR3 reads CASSITRTEQYF. CDR3 bases: TGTGCCAGCAGCATAACTAGGACCGAGCAGTACTTC.

V usage is TRBV11-2 and J usage is TRBJ1-5; D is undetermined. The germline CDR1 and CDR2 sequences are SGHAT and FQNNGV. Trimming cost V 0 bases and J 4 bases, with 10 bases left between them. CDR3 size: 15 residues. The CDR3 reads CASSLDPAINQPQHF. The CDR3, as DNA: TGTGCCAGCAGCTTAGATCCGGCGATAAATCAGCCCCAGCATTTT.

This chain joins TRBV5-4 and TRBJ2-2; 8 nucleotides line up with TRBD1. J lost 2 bases, V lost 0 bases, and 3 bases had no gene match. This CDR3 has 16 residues. Looked up from germline, CDR1 is SGHNT and CDR2 is YYREEE (reference sequence). As DNA, the CDR3 is TGTGCCAGCAGCTTGGGACAGGGGAGCAACACCGGGGAGCTGTTTTTT. Translated: CASSLGQGSNTGELFF. The variable domain in full, completed from reference TRBV5-4 and TRBJ2-2, reads ETGVTQSPTHLIKTRGQQVTLRCSSQSGHNTVSWYQQALGQGPQFIFQYYREEENGRGNFPPRFSGLQFPNYSSELNVNALELDDSALYLCASSLGQGSNTGELFFGEGSRLTVL.

In its sample, this clone was seen once. J is TRBJ1-1 and V is TRBV29-1; no definite D call. V was shortened by 5 bases and J by 4 bases, with 14 bases between the two germline ends. The CDR3 totals 13 residues. Germline V CDR1 and CDR2: SQVTM, ANQGSEA. CDR3 bases: TGCAGCGTTAGGTGGCAGGTGACCACTGAAGCTTTCTTT. Protein: CSVRWQVTTEAFF.

The gene calls are TRBV5-5 and TRBJ2-3, with unresolved D. The CDR3 has 13 amino acids. The germline gives CDR1 SGHKS, CDR2 YYEKEE (reference sequence). The V end lost 0 bases, the J end lost 5 bases, and 7 bases lay between the germline ends. The CDR3 nucleotides are TGTGCCAGCAGCTTGGCCTGGGGAGATACGCAGTATTTT. It is translated as CASSLAWGDTQYF. The full variable domain, rest sourced from reference TRBV5-5 and TRBJ2-3, is DAGVTQSPTHLIKTRGQQVTLRCSPISGHKSVSWYQQVLGQGPQFIFQYYEKEERGRGNFPDRFSARQFPNYSSELNVNALLLGDSALYLCASSLAWGDTQYFGPGTRLTVL.

The chain has TRBV7-9 and TRBJ2-1; 9 bases align to TRBD1. Germline loops: CDR1 SEHNR, CDR2 FQNEAQ (reference sequence). The CDR3 runs to 15 residues. The junction had 7 bases not matched to a gene; V was cut back by 4 bases and J by 6 bases. The chain's CDR3 is CASSYHGTGINEQFF. In nucleotides, the CDR3 is TGTGCCAGCAGCTACCACGGGACAGGGATCAATGAGCAGTTCTTC. Using reference TRBV7-9 and TRBJ2-1 for the parts outside the CDR3, the full variable domain is DTGVSQNPRHKITKRGQNVTFRCDPISEHNRLYWYRQTLGQGPEFLTYFQNEAQLEKSRLLSDRFSAERPKGSFSTLEIQRTEQGDSAMYLCASSYHGTGINEQFFGPGTRLTVL.

The table lists this clone with a count of one. This chain joins TRBV2 and TRBJ2-2; TRBD2 matches 9 bases. V dropped 7 bases and J dropped 5; count of bases not matched to a gene: 14. The CDR3 has 17 amino acids. Germline loops: CDR1 SNHLY, CDR2 FYNNEI. In DNA, the CDR3 is TGTGCCAGCACCGGCCGCCTCGGCGGGGGGGATACCGGGGAGCTGTTTTTT. It encodes CASTGRLGGGDTGELFF. Based on the CDR3 plus reference TRBV2 and TRBJ2-2, the full variable domain is EPEVTQTPSHQVTQMGQEVILRCVPISNHLYFYWYRQILGQKVEFLVSFYNNEISEKSEIFDDQFSVERPDGSNFTLKIRSTKLEDSAMYFCASTGRLGGGDTGELFFGEGSRLTVL.

The chain employs TRBV6-5 and TRBJ2-7, with D uncertain. Trimming removed 7 bases at V and 4 bases at J, with 14 bases between. CDR1 and CDR2 (germline): MNHEY, SVGAGI. This CDR3 is 13 amino acids long. Here the CDR3 DNA reads TGTGCCAGCAACCAACCACCCCGTTACGAGCAGTACTTC. It translates to CASNQPPRYEQYF.

The rearrangement joins TRBV7-9 to TRBJ1-1; possibly TRBD1 for D (6 bases). The V end lost 2 bases, the J end lost 6 bases, and 13 bases lay between the germline ends. The CDR3 extends over 14 amino acids. Germline assignment: CDR1 SEHNR and CDR2 FQNEAQ (reference sequence). The CDR3 protein is CASSLNSGGSEAFF. The CDR3 DNA follows: TGTGCCAGCAGCTTAAACTCGGGGGGCTCTGAAGCTTTCTTT.

The chain couples TRBV4-3 to TRBJ1-2; 7 positions match TRBD1. The length of the CDR3 is 14 residues. Germline values: CDR1 LGHNA, CDR2 YSLEER. J gave up 7 bases and V 4 bases, and 9 bases lay outside the gene matches. CDR3 in DNA: TGCGCCAGCAGCCCAGAACAGGGGTTCGGTGGCTACACCTTC. Its translation is CASSPEQGFGGYTF.

The chain combines TRBV19 with TRBJ1-2; D possibly corresponds to TRBD1 (5 bases). V lost 5 bases, J lost 7 bases, and 14 bases lay in between. Per germline, CDR1 LNHDA and CDR2 SQIVND (reference sequence). The CDR3 totals 13 residues. DNA of the CDR3: TGTGCCAGTAGTGCTCAGGGTCGGGGTGGCTACACCTTC. Its translation is CASSAQGRGGYTF.

The chain carries TRBV5-1 and TRBJ2-3, with 13 bases matching TRBD2. Germline CDR1 SGHRS, CDR2 YFSETQ. The CDR3 sequence is 19 residues long. Trimming at V came to 2 bases and at J to 1 base, leaving 10 bases not matched to a gene. In nucleotides, the CDR3 is TGCGCCAGCAGCTTCAGAGGACTAGCGGGAGCGGAGGGCACAGATACGCAGTATTTT. Translated: CASSFRGLAGAEGTDTQYF.

The chain recombines TRBV19 with TRBJ2-3; 8 bases fit TRBD2. CDR3 length: 15 residues. CDR1 is LNHDA, CDR2 SQIVND, per germline (reference sequence). V shed 7 bases and J 0 bases; nucleotides not matched to a gene: 6. This chain's CDR3 is CASMAGTRSTDTQYF. The CDR3 DNA sequence: TGTGCCAGTATGGCAGGGACTAGAAGCACAGATACGCAGTATTTT.

Details on this clone: Germline is not matched at one junction end, which may reflect a read error. This specimen includes other DNA sequences encoding the same CDR3. This chain uses TRBV7-7 with TRBJ2-2; TRBD2 is a possible D gene (6 bases). The V gene's germline CDR1 is SSHAT and CDR2 FNYEAQ (reference sequence). The CDR3 length is 15 residues. Here the CDR3 DNA reads TGTGCTAGCAGCTTGGAGGGTGGAAATACCGGGGAGCTGTTTTTT. This encodes CASSLEGGNTGELFF. Full variable domain (missing parts from reference TRBV7-7 and TRBJ2-2): GAGVSQSPRYKVTKRGQDVTLRCDPISSHATLYWYQQALGQGPEFLTYFNYEAQPDKSGLPSDRFSAERPEGSISTLTIQRTEQRDSAMYRCASSLEGGNTGELFFGEGSRLTVL.

The chain uses TRBV11-3 and TRBJ2-1; 8 nucleotides line up with TRBD2. Per germline, CDR1 SGHNT and CDR2 YENEEA. V shed 3 bases and J 8 bases; nucleotides not matched to a gene: 9. The CDR3 runs to 15 residues. CDR3 in amino acids: CASSLREEGKDEQFF. The DNA of the CDR3 is TGTGCCAGCAGCTTGCGGGAGGAGGGTAAGGATGAGCAGTTCTTC.

The CDR3 loop reads CAGGLAGGDTQYF. The DNA for the CDR3 is TGTGCCGGGGGACTAGCGGGAGGTGATACGCAGTATTTT. The V call is TRBV5-4, the J call TRBJ2-3, with 15 bases aligning to TRBD2. This CDR3 has 13 residues. Trimming took 10 bases from V and 6 from J; bases not matched to a gene: 3. Germline V gives CDR1 SGHNT, CDR2 YYREEE (reference sequence).

The chain is built from TRBV27 and TRBJ1-1; D call uncertain. Germline V gene data show CDR1 as MNHEY and CDR2 as SMNVEV (reference sequence). V lost 2 bases and J 6 bases, leaving 13 bases between the germline ends. This CDR3 spans 14 amino acids. CDR3 protein: CASSLISAGSEAFF. The CDR3 nucleotides are TGTGCCAGCAGTTTAATTTCGGCAGGCTCTGAAGCTTTCTTT.